This T cell receptor beta chain was captured by sequencing in a study of cytomegalovirus exposure and HLA in healthy donors. Study outcomes and limitations: As immune exposure information, only CMV serostatus was available.

Germline CDR1 and CDR2: KGHSH and LQKENI. This CDR3 is built from 14 residues. The trim removed 3 bases at V and 7 bases at J, leaving 8 bases unmatched. The PCR had 60 Vbeta and 13 Jbeta primers. Sequencing used immunoSEQ multiplex PCR; TCRdb keeps in-frame clones, though not all of them. This sample has some 140,000 clones, with approximately 82% found just once. This clone was detected only a few times. The antigen is undetermined. Material: PBMCs. This TCR was recovered from a man aged 40-55 years in good health and CMV-seronegative. The rearrangement links TRBV18 to TRBJ2-7; 8 bases are a match to TRBD1. The CDR3 protein is CASSPLTGGGEQYF. The CDR3 DNA is TGTGCCAGCTCACCGTTAACAGGGGGAGGAGAGCAGTACTTC.